This T cell receptor beta chain appears in the sequencing data of a study of T-cell memory formation after mild COVID-19. The study, taken as a whole, reports: The study detected some responding clones in pre-infection memory, suggesting cross-reactive memory joined. Second-wave clones peaking on day 37 lacked confirmed SARS-CoV-2 specificity.

TCRdb ran MiXCR on the 5' RACE reads and lists one entry per CDR3 protein. The sample has 150,000 or so distinct CDR3 sequences; about 14% are singletons. As to this clonotype: Its antigen is as yet unknown.

Germline V gene data show CDR1 as MNHNY and CDR2 as SVGAGI (reference sequence). Trimming removed 8 bases from V and 4 bases from J; junction bases left unmatched: 5. The CDR3 has 13 amino acids. The chain employs TRBV6-6 and TRBJ2-1, with 7 positions matching TRBD1. Sequencing input: PBMCs or a T cell subset sorted from them (not recorded which). This sequence was found in an adult woman who had mild COVID-19 (a few samples of this study predate the infection). Cell type and time point are not known. For the CDR3, the DNA is TGTGCCAGCGGTACGGGACAGTACAATGAGCAGTTCTTC. It specifies CASGTGQYNEQFF.